What follows are 2 T cell receptor beta chains derived from one specimen sequenced in a study of PD-1 blockade in mismatch repair-deficient tumors. Sequencing was performed with immunoSEQ multiplex PCR; in TCRdb, only in-frame clones are kept and a portion is missing. The table records 45,000 to 60,000 clones, approximately 78% of them present only once. This specimen was peripheral blood, taken 4 weeks after starting pembrolizumab. These TCRs come from an adult with mismatch repair-deficient cancer.

This chain connects TRBV11-2 to TRBJ1-3; the D gene is possibly TRBD1 (5 bases). CDR1 is SGHAT and CDR2 is FQNNGV in the germline V gene. CDR3 length: 18 amino acids. Trimming removed 1 base at V and 8 bases at J, with 24 bases between. The CDR3 DNA follows: TGTGCCAGCAGCTTAGTTACTAGTTTAGGGAGGACAACCGACACCATATATTTT. It translates to CASSLVTSLGRTTDTIYF.

The table lists this clone with a few counts. The rearrangement uses TRBV19 and TRBJ2-5; D uncertain. CDR1 is LNHDA, CDR2 SQIVND, per germline (reference sequence). CDR3 length: 14 amino acids. The V and J ends lost 1 base and 2 bases respectively, with 8 bases between them. In nucleotides, the CDR3 is TGTGCCAGTAGTATAGCGGTCGTACAAGAGACCCAGTACTTC. The encoded protein is CASSIAVVQETQYF.